The sequence of this T cell receptor beta chain was determined in a study of T-cell reconstitution after alpha-beta-depleted transplantation in children. This clonotype came up a few times. This CDR3 is 15 amino acids long. The V end lost 6 bases, the J end lost 4 bases, and 18 bases lay between the germline ends. During its preparation, the TCRbeta library received unique molecular identifiers. TCRdb reprocessed the PCR reads with MiXCR, giving one entry per CDR3 protein. Of 350,000 to 500,000 distinct CDR3 sequences listed, around two fifths were seen once; the top ten hold roughly 27%. The sequences come from PBMCs, collected before TCRalphabeta/CD19-depleted stem cell transplant. This chain joins TRBV12-3 or TRBV12-4 and TRBJ2-5, with a tentative D call TRBD2 (7 bases). The source of this sequence is a girl aged 2-10 years with aplastic anemia, due to receive a stem cell transplant. The CDR3 coding sequence is TGTGCCAGCAGGGCGTCTGAAGGGGGGGGAGAGACCCAGTACTTC. The encoded protein is CASRASEGGGETQYF.